The 21 T cell receptor beta chains reported below all come from one sample, sequenced in a study of blood T cell repertoires in COVID-19. Generated by immunoSEQ multiplex PCR, the TCRdb table keeps only in-frame clones and is missing some. Found here are 200,000 to 250,000 clones, around nine tenths of them singletons; the top ten hold 5.5% to 9%. Sequencing was carried out using peripheral blood. These receptors all come from a woman aged 70-85 years with active or convalescent COVID-19.

The chain recombines TRBV6-6 with TRBJ1-1; 10 bases match TRBD1. Germline V gene data show CDR1 as MNHNY and CDR2 as SVGAGI (reference sequence). The V gene end was trimmed by 6 bases and the J gene end by 6 bases; junction bases not matched to a gene: 25. The CDR3 sequence is 20 residues long. CDR3 loop: CASSHSPGTGVLSSLPEAFF. Written as DNA, the CDR3 is TGTGCCAGCAGCCACTCCCCCGGGACAGGGGTGCTTTCGAGCCTGCCTGAAGCTTTCTTT.

The chain carries TRBV21-1 and TRBJ1-5; the table's D gene call, TRBD1, was not cross checked with the DNA. TRBV21-1 is listed as a pseudogene. This CDR3 has 17 residues. The CDR3 DNA reads as TGTGCCAGCAGCAAAGAACGCGGGACAGGGACAGGTCAGCCCCAGCATTTT. Translation gives CASSKERGTGTGQPQHF.

The chain is built from TRBV9 and TRBJ2-3, with D perhaps TRBD1 (6 bases). Germline lookup yields CDR1 SGDLS and CDR2 YYNGEE. V lost 5 bases to trimming and J lost 6 bases, with 7 bases between them. This CDR3 spans 11 amino acids. CDR3 bases: TGTGCCAGCAGTAGGGGGGATACGCAGTATTTT. It codes for CASSRGDTQYF.

This clone was detected only once. This sequence joins TRBV28 and TRBJ1-1; 7 bases line up with TRBD1. Germline CDR1 and CDR2: MDHEN and SYDVKM. This CDR3 has 14 residues. V trimming: 4 bases; J trimming: 8 bases; junction bases outside the gene matches: 10. CDR3 sequence reads: CASSYRGRLYEAFF. The CDR3 DNA is TGTGCCAGCAGTTACAGGGGACGATTGTACGAAGCTTTCTTT.

The CDR3 DNA follows: TGTGCCAGCAGCCCGCGTGGGGGGGGAGGCGGGGAGCTGTTTTTT. This encodes CASSPRGGGGGELFF. The chain is built from TRBV7-2 and TRBJ2-2, with 7 bases identical to TRBD2. V lost 5 bases, J lost 7 bases, and 10 bases stayed unmatched. Germline lookup yields CDR1 SGHTA and CDR2 FQGNSA. CDR3 length: 15 amino acids. Together with reference TRBV7-2 and TRBJ2-2, the CDR3 gives the full variable domain: GAGVSQSPSNKVTEKGKDVELRCDPISGHTALYWYRQSLGQGLEFLIYFQGNSAPDKSGLPSDRFSAERTGGSVSTLTIQRTQQEDSAVYLCASSPRGGGGGELFFGEGSRLTVL.

The chain carries TRBV3-1 (or the pseudogene TRBV3-2) and TRBJ1-1; 8 nucleotides align to TRBD1. J gave up 9 bases and V 4 bases, and 13 bases lay outside the gene matches. The CDR3 has 15 amino acids. The germline CDR1 and CDR2 sequences are LGHDT and YNNKEL (reference sequence). CDR3: CASSPLTGVEGKAFF. The CDR3 nucleotides read TGTGCCAGCAGCCCCTTGACAGGGGTGGAAGGAAAAGCTTTCTTT.

This clone came up once. The rearrangement joins TRBV7-2 to TRBJ2-1; D is perhaps TRBD2 (5 bases). Trimming stripped 2 bases from V and 2 bases from J, with 10 bases between. Germline V CDR1 and CDR2: SGHTA, FQGNSA. The CDR3 is made up of 15 amino acids. CDR3 nucleotides: TGTGCCAGCAGCTTACTCCCGGGAACCTACAATGAGCAGTTCTTC. Translation: CASSLLPGTYNEQFF.

Only one count was recorded for this clone. The chain's CDR3 is CASSRTPDEQFF. CDR3 sequence (DNA): TGTGCCAGTAGTAGGACACCTGATGAGCAGTTCTTC. This chain joins TRBV19 and TRBJ2-1; TRBD1 is a possible D gene (5 bases). Looked up from germline, CDR1 is LNHDA and CDR2 is SQIVND (reference sequence). The CDR3 loop spans 12 amino acids. Trimming cost V 4 bases and J 8 bases, with 9 bases left between them.

This clone occurred many times. The chain links TRBV11-2 to TRBJ1-3; no definite D call. With 1 base removed from V and 0 bases from J, the gap between germline ends came to 10 bases. The germline V gene encodes CDR1 SGHAT and CDR2 FQNNGV. The CDR3 loop spans 16 amino acids. DNA of the CDR3: TGTGCCAGCAGCTTAGGGGAGAGGAACTCTGGAAACACCATATATTTT. This translates into CASSLGERNSGNTIYF.

This chain uses TRBV18 with TRBJ2-7; D perhaps matches TRBD1 (6 bases). The CDR3 is 14 residues long. Germline-derived CDR1 and CDR2 are KGHSH and LQKENI. Between the trimmed V and J ends, which lost 2 bases and 4 bases, there was a span of 12 bases. The CDR3 coding sequence is TGTGCCAGCTCACCAACGACAGGAGGTTACGAGCAGTACTTC. Encoded protein: CASSPTTGGYEQYF.

The chain uses TRBV6-2 or TRBV6-3 and TRBJ2-3; 7 bases line up with TRBD1. CDR3 length: 15 amino acids. V gave up 8 bases and J gave up 2 bases; unmatched junction bases: 10. The germline gives CDR1 MNHEY, CDR2 SVGEGT. CDR3 protein: CASRPPGQSTDTQYF. CDR3 in DNA: TGTGCCAGCCGCCCGCCGGGACAGTCCACAGATACGCAGTATTTT.

The genes are TRBV7-9 and TRBJ2-3; D possibly corresponds to TRBD1 (5 bases). V was pared by 5 bases and J by 1 base, with 22 bases between. The CDR3 has 18 residues. Germline V gene sequence: CDR1 SEHNR, CDR2 FQNEAQ (reference sequence). CDR3 sequence reads: CASSPLELTGFGTDTQYF. The DNA for the CDR3 is TGTGCCAGCAGCCCCCTCGAACTAACAGGTTTCGGCACAGATACGCAGTATTTT.

DNA of the CDR3: TGTGCCAGCAGCTTTCTTAGCGGGGGGGACTCGGGAGAGACCCAGTACTTC. Its translation is CASSFLSGGDSGETQYF. The V and J genes are TRBV7-9 and TRBJ2-5, with 11 bases fitting TRBD2. Trimming cost V 3 bases and J 4 bases; bases outside gene matches: 10. Looked up from germline, CDR1 is SEHNR and CDR2 is FQNEAQ (reference sequence). CDR3 length equals 17 residues. The entire variable domain, with the rest obtained from reference TRBV7-9 and TRBJ2-5, is as follows: DTGVSQNPRHKITKRGQNVTFRCDPISEHNRLYWYRQTLGQGPEFLTYFQNEAQLEKSRLLSDRFSAERPKGSFSTLEIQRTEQGDSAMYLCASSFLSGGDSGETQYFGPGTRLLVL.

This chain uses TRBV29-1 with TRBJ2-6, with TRBD1 matching over 7 bases. The germline V gene has CDR1 SQVTM and CDR2 ANQGSEA. This CDR3 contains 14 residues. V lost 4 bases and J lost 0; bases outside the gene matches: 0. The CDR3 sequence is CSVGDSSGANVLTF. The CDR3 coding sequence is TGCAGCGTTGGGGACAGCTCTGGGGCCAACGTCCTGACTTTC.

This clone was counted once. The chain carries TRBV9 and TRBJ2-7; no firm D call. This CDR3 is built from 15 residues. CDR1 SGDLS and CDR2 YYNGEE come from the germline V gene. Trimming removed 0 bases from V and 4 bases from J, with 14 bases in between. The CDR3 reads CASSVEYLSQYEQYF. CDR3 bases: TGTGCCAGCAGCGTAGAATATCTAAGCCAATACGAGCAGTACTTC.

This clone came up once. This rearrangement joins TRBV6-5 to TRBJ1-2, with D possibly being TRBD1 (6 bases). With 2 bases removed from V and 8 bases from J, the gap between germline ends came to 21 bases. Per the germline V gene, CDR1 is MNHEY and CDR2 is SVGAGI. This CDR3 contains 16 residues. CDR3: CASSYDTARGTGGYTF. In DNA, the CDR3 is TGTGCCAGCAGTTACGATACGGCCAGGGGAACGGGAGGCTACACCTTC.

The chain employs TRBV24-1 and TRBJ2-3; D remains unclear. Trimming took 0 bases from V and 0 from J, leaving 9 bases between them. The CDR3 sequence is 16 residues long. CDR1 KGHDR and CDR2 SFDVKD come from the germline V gene. The DNA of the CDR3 is TGTGCCACCAGTGATTTGGTGCGAACTAGCACAGATACGCAGTATTTT. Translation: CATSDLVRTSTDTQYF.

CDR3 nucleotide sequence: TGTGCCACCAGCAGAACCGGGACAAATAATTCACCCCTCCACTTT. This encodes CATSRTGTNNSPLHF. The V and J genes are TRBV15 and TRBJ1-6; maybe TRBD1 (6 bases). V gave up 2 bases and J gave up 5 bases, with 10 bases separating them. The CDR3 contains 15 residues. CDR1 and CDR2 (germline): LNHNV, YYDKDF (reference sequence). Combining the CDR3 with reference TRBV15 and TRBJ1-6 gives the whole variable domain DAMVIQNPRYQVTQFGKPVTLSCSQTLNHNVMYWYQQKSSQAPKLLFHYYDKDFNNEADTPDNFQSRRPNTSFCFLDIRSPGLGDTAMYLCATSRTGTNNSPLHFGNGTRLTVT.

This chain joins TRBV20-1 and TRBJ2-2; TRBD2 aligns across 7 bases. From germline, CDR1 is DFQATT and CDR2 SNEGSKA (reference sequence). The CDR3 is 15 amino acids. V dropped 3 bases and J dropped 4; count of bases not matched to a gene: 8. CDR3 nucleotides: TGCAGTGCTAGTAGGCTAGCGGCCCCCACCGGGGAGCTGTTTTTT. It specifies CSASRLAAPTGELFF.

The gene calls are TRBV18 and TRBJ2-1, with TRBD1 as a possible D gene (6 bases). Trimming shortened V by 0 bases and J by 7 bases, and 13 bases separated the two germline ends. The CDR3 length is 15 residues. Germline CDR1 and CDR2: KGHSH and LQKENI. The CDR3 loop is CASSPPAPGANEQFF. For the CDR3, the DNA is TGTGCCAGCTCACCACCGGCCCCAGGGGCGAATGAGCAGTTCTTC. The full variable domain, rest sourced from reference TRBV18 and TRBJ2-1, is NAGVMQNPRHLVRRRGQEARLRCSPMKGHSHVYWYRQLPEEGLKFMVYLQKENIIDESGMPKERFSAEFPKEGPSILRIQQVVRGDSAAYFCASSPPAPGANEQFFGPGTRLTVL.

This clone appeared once. V is TRBV19 and J is TRBJ1-1; D is ambiguous. The CDR3 covers 13 residues. The germline V gene has CDR1 LNHDA and CDR2 SQIVND (reference sequence). V shed 6 bases and J shed 3 bases, with 11 bases lying between them. The CDR3 region is CASSQRRDTEAFF. CDR3 bases: TGTGCCAGTAGCCAGCGGCGGGACACTGAAGCTTTCTTT.